This T cell receptor (beta chain) originates from a study of T and B cells in COVID-19 patients (dated by TCRdb to the early 2020s). In the study overall: Using TRB and IGH repertoire sequencing of peripheral blood, the study characterized adaptive immunity in COVID-19 patients who had active infection or had recovered. A recovered cohort comprised about 19 patients contributing 20 to 25 samples, mostly after mild to moderate COVID-19 managed as outpatients. Median age was about 31 years in the recovered cohort versus around 62 years in the active-infection cohort. Of the roughly 19 patients in the active-infection cohort, eleven to twelve were critically ill and needed mechanical ventilation or ECMO. Of the approximately 22 patients in the active-infection cohort, about 17 had comorbidities associated with unfavorable COVID-19 outcome. Over 7 million TCR sequences were analysed in a TCR and BCR sequence repository that covered 37 patients and about 69 time points. Two patients belonged to both the recovered and active cohorts because samples were available from active disease and after recovery. An age-matched reference group of 39 healthy donors negative for COVID-19 antibodies served as the comparison for repertoire analyses. As many as 9 follow-up blood samples were taken per patient, and some of the samples covered different disease stages within the same individual.

Genomic DNA extracted from blood was used in amounts of roughly 240-500 ng for amplification of TRB repertoires. There are 11 amino acids in the CDR3, from cysteine to phenylalanine inclusive. The read is trimmed to its CDR3 DNA, 33 bases read in frame from base 1. The junction shows trimming of 7 bases on V and 7 bases on J, plus 11 bases between the germline ends. The germline V gene (reference sequence) gives CDR1 as DFQATT and CDR2 as SNEGSKA. Broader findings and caveats from the paper: A total of 2,331 TCR clusters were exclusive to the recovered cohort, and some 29 of those clusters were low-pGen clusters. Specific T cell subsets (CD4+/Treg/CD8+) and sorted SARS-CoV-2-responsive or tetramer+ T cells had not yet been sequenced, and the corresponding sequencing experiments were ongoing. TRB repertoires were highly clonal in active COVID-19, whereas diversity and richness at recovery rose above healthy donor levels. The size of the cohort was considered insufficient for assessing HLA contributions to COVID-19 susceptibility or severity. It was stated that prospective validation of the reported TCR clusters was required before the clusters could be put to clinical use. Few blood samples were available from mildly ill patients while symptoms were present or from severe cases at early time points. In patients with COVID-19, the usage of TRBV/TRBJ genes was reported to be strongly skewed.

As regards this clonotype: No antigen is known for it. No qualities accompany the bases; no much larger clone lies one base away.

This sample was sequenced with an Illumina MiSeq. Multiplex PCR with BIOMED2 TRB-A/B primer pools was used to amplify the TRB rearrangements. Illumina-compatible adapters and 7-nucleotide sample barcodes were attached to the amplicons in two consecutive PCRs. Phusion HS II polymerase was used for all library PCRs. The amplicons were purified from gel with the NucleoSpin Gel and PCR Clean-up kit, measured on Qubit, and combined at roughly 4.4 nM. Amplicon pool quality was checked on an Agilent 2100 Bioanalyzer before Illumina next-generation sequencing. The original pipeline was this. TRB rearrangements were annotated with MiXCR 3.0.8 using the default MiXCR reference library. Non-productive reads and sequences with fewer than 2 reads were removed, and each unique CDR3 nucleotide sequence was counted as one clone. Clonality, diversity, richness and V-J gene usage were computed in R 3.5.1. TCR clustering by CDR3 similarity used GLIPH2, with generation probabilities calculated by OLGA. GLIPH2 clusters were kept only if they contained at least four unique TCR clonotypes found in at least three individuals. The public sequencing data were trimmed at Q25 with fastp and processed into clonotypes with MiXCR by TCRdb, which kept only in-frame beta chains. Each entry merges the rows of one CDR3 protein and shows their most common DNA and genes. The V and J calls were determined by TCRdb, not by the authors. This sample comprises approximately 6,600 distinct CDR3 sequences, around 26% of them detected only once. 12% of the sample lies in the top ten.

Recombination joined TRBV20-1 with TRBJ2-1, with the D gene too uncertain to name. The clonotype was recovered from a human donor with active COVID-19. Specimen: blood. The nucleotides are TGCAGTGGGGTCAGTTCAAATGAGCAGTTCTTC. Its translation reads: CSGVSSNEQFF.